This TCR beta chain is drawn from a study of OX40 agonist ivuxolimab in advanced cancers. Overall study: Dose-escalation patients were diagnosed with hepatocellular carcinoma, melanoma, renal cell cancer or head and neck cancer. Aged about 20 to 80 with a mean of about 60 years, they were 75% to 85% male. Overall study results and limits: In the 0.1 to 3.0 mg/kg range, CD4+ and CD8+ blood T cells had expanded clonally by week 6.

Clones were sequenced by immunoSEQ multiplex PCR, and TCRdb holds only the in-frame ones, with some missing. The sample comprises tens of thousands of clones, approximately 84% of which are singletons, and around 4.2% rests with the top ten. Germline loops: CDR1 SGHRS, CDR2 YFSETQ. Trimming shortened V by 6 bases and J by 0 bases, and 13 bases separated the two germline ends. The CDR3 is 15 amino acids. Comments on this clone: The target antigen is unknown.

The chain carries TRBV5-1 and TRBJ2-1, with a possible D match to TRBD1 (6 bases). Sequences were derived from CD4+ or CD8+ T cells sorted from blood, sampled in a trial of the OX40 agonist ivuxolimab. The receptor was derived from an adult with an advanced solid tumor such as melanoma, head and neck, liver or kidney cancer. The CDR3 DNA sequence: TGCGCCAGCATCTCAGACAGGCTCTCCTACAATGAGCAGTTCTTC. It yields the protein CASISDRLSYNEQFF.